This TCR beta chain was found in a study of CD8 T cells in Susac syndrome. Negative isolation yielded CD8+ and CD4+ T cells; FACS enriched TEMRA cells. RNA amounts of 0.5 to 1 ug underwent reverse transcription with random hexamers. TCRdb redid the calling of the immunoSEQ multiplex PCR reads with MiXCR, one entry per CDR3 protein. Of 150,000 to 160,000 distinct CDR3 sequences listed, roughly 94% are singletons. The sequence came from a human donor with multiple sclerosis. The sample taken for sequencing was CD8+ T cells from PBMCs.

CDR3 sequence: CASTLASGGAWEQYF. The CDR3 DNA reads as TGTGCCAGCACCCTGGCTAGCGGGGGGGCGTGGGAGCAGTACTTC. V is TRBV28 and J is TRBJ2-7; TRBD2 agrees at 12 bases. The CDR3 consists of 15 residues. V lost 7 bases, J lost 7 bases, and 11 bases stayed unmatched. In germline, CDR1 is MDHEN, CDR2 SYDVKM.